The 18 T cell receptor beta chains presented below share a single source sample, sequenced in a study of shared clonotypes between healthy human individuals. Sequenced by immunoSEQ multiplex PCR; TCRdb stores in-frame clones only, minus some. In the table there are hundreds of thousands of clones, roughly 70% of which are singletons. The sequenced material came from memory CD4+ T cells sorted from blood. Subset of the sample: CD45RA-negative fraction. Every receptor here comes from a woman aged 25 to 39 in good health.

This clone turned up a few times. The chain links TRBV29-1 to TRBJ2-5, with 14 positions matching TRBD2. The CDR3 sequence is 14 residues long. The V gene's germline CDR1 is SQVTM and CDR2 ANQGSEA. J was trimmed by 5 bases and V by 4 bases; bases with no gene match: 3. This CDR3 reads CSVARTSGRETQYF. CDR3 nucleotide sequence: TGCAGCGTTGCCCGGACTAGCGGGAGGGAGACCCAGTACTTC.

The chain carries TRBV19 and TRBJ1-5; unclear D gene. The V end was cut by 5 bases, the J end by 5 bases, with 10 bases between. Germline CDR1 reads LNHDA; CDR2 reads SQIVND (reference sequence). The CDR3 is made up of 13 amino acids. CDR3 nucleotide sequence: TGTGCCAGTAGTCTGGACTTCCATCAGCCCCAGCATTTT. Translated: CASSLDFHQPQHF.

The chain couples TRBV28 to TRBJ1-2; a weak D match, TRBD1 (6 bases). Germline CDR1 is MDHEN and CDR2 is SYDVKM. The CDR3 consists of 14 residues. V was trimmed by 5 bases and J by 2 bases, leaving 12 bases between them. CDR3 protein: CASSPITGNYGYTF. CDR3 coding DNA: TGTGCCAGCAGTCCAATAACAGGGAACTATGGCTACACCTTC.

On this clone: With a far larger clone one base away, a read error is the likely cause. The rearrangement joins TRBV28 to TRBJ2-7; weak D call: TRBD1 (6 bases). V was trimmed by 6 bases and J by 7 bases, leaving 31 bases between them. The CDR3 totals 18 residues. The germline CDR1 and CDR2 sequences are MDHEN and SYDVKM. The CDR3 nucleotides read TGTGCCAGCAGGTCCCTCGGTGGGGGCACTTATCTTGGGGGAGAGCAGTACTTC. As protein: CASRSLGGGTYLGGEQYF.

The rearrangement joins TRBV19 to TRBJ2-2; 14 bases map to TRBD2. Germline CDR1 and CDR2: LNHDA and SQIVND (reference sequence). The CDR3 runs 15 residues. V shed 6 bases and J 4 bases; nucleotides not matched to a gene: 1. The CDR3 region has the DNA TGTGCCAGTAGAGGACTAGCGGGAGGCACCGGGGAGCTGTTTTTT. It encodes CASRGLAGGTGELFF.

The chain uses TRBV10-3 and TRBJ2-7; D may be TRBD2 (6 bases). Deletions cut 3 bases from V and 3 bases from J, with 15 bases between. From germline, CDR1 is ENHRY and CDR2 SYGVKD. The CDR3 spans 15 residues. In nucleotides, the CDR3 is TGTGCCATCAGTGAAGAGGGGCTAGCGTACTACGAGCAGTACTTC. Protein sequence: CAISEEGLAYYEQYF.

This rearrangement joins TRBV28 to TRBJ2-5; D remains ambiguous. Germline CDR1 and CDR2: MDHEN and SYDVKM. This CDR3 region has 15 residues. Between the trimmed V and J ends, which lost 1 base and 2 bases, there was a span of 11 bases. Here the CDR3 reads CASSLYPGLQETQYF. The CDR3 DNA follows: TGTGCCAGCAGTTTATATCCAGGCTTACAAGAGACCCAGTACTTC.

V and J are TRBV6-6 and TRBJ2-5; 9 positions match TRBD1. CDR1 MNHNY and CDR2 SVGAGI come from the germline V gene (reference sequence). Trimming cost V 6 bases and J 4 bases; bases outside gene matches: 12. The CDR3 contains 16 residues. The CDR3 DNA follows: TGTGCCAGCAGGCGACAGGGGGGTACGGCGAGAGAGACCCAGTACTTC. Translated: CASRRQGGTARETQYF.

This chain connects TRBV27 to TRBJ1-5; 8 bases are a match to TRBD1. V was pared by 3 bases and J by 1 base, with 11 bases of the junction left unmatched. CDR3 size: 18 residues. The germline gives CDR1 MNHEY, CDR2 SMNVEV (reference sequence). The CDR3 DNA reads as TGTGCCAGCAGTTTCATACGTAACAGGGGGAGGAGCAATCAGCCCCAGCATTTT. Translated, it gives CASSFIRNRGRSNQPQHF.

The rearrangement links TRBV5-6 to TRBJ2-7; D perhaps matches TRBD2 (6 bases). Looked up from germline, CDR1 is SGHDT and CDR2 is YYEEEE. The CDR3 contains 17 residues. Trimming pared 0 bases from V and 0 bases from J, leaving 16 bases between. The DNA for the CDR3 is TGTGCCAGCAGCTTGGATGTGGGTAGCGGACTCTCCTACGAGCAGTACTTC. Translating gives CASSLDVGSGLSYEQYF. The variable domain in full, with the rest retrieved from reference TRBV5-6 and TRBJ2-7, is DAGVTQSPTHLIKTRGQQVTLRCSPKSGHDTVSWYQQALGQGPQFIFQYYEEEERQRGNFPDRFSGHQFPNYSSELNVNALLLGDSALYLCASSLDVGSGLSYEQYFGPGTRLTVT.

V and J are TRBV10-3 and TRBJ1-2; 7 positions agree with TRBD1. The germline V gene has CDR1 ENHRY and CDR2 SYGVKD. The CDR3 spans 13 residues. J lost 4 bases, V lost 6 bases, and 5 bases had no gene match. The CDR3 nucleotides are TGTGCCATCAGAGGACAGGCCGGCTATGGCTACACCTTC. Protein sequence: CAIRGQAGYGYTF.

The chain couples TRBV7-8 to TRBJ2-5; possibly TRBD2 for D (5 bases). V lost 3 bases and J 5 bases, leaving 7 bases between the germline ends. The CDR3 totals 12 residues. Germline V gene data show CDR1 as SGHVS and CDR2 as FQNEAQ. CDR3 loop: CASSLEVETQYF. In nucleotides, the CDR3 is TGTGCCAGCAGCTTGGAGGTGGAGACCCAGTACTTC. Together with reference TRBV7-8 and TRBJ2-5, the CDR3 gives the full variable domain: GAGVSQSPRYKVAKRGQDVALRCDPISGHVSLFWYQQALGQGPEFLTYFQNEAQLDKSGLPSDRFFAERPEGSVSTLKIQRTQQEDSAVYLCASSLEVETQYFGPGTRLLVL.

This chain links TRBV28 with TRBJ2-7; 10 bases map to TRBD1. The CDR3 spans 14 residues. The trim removed 10 bases at V and 4 bases at J, leaving 10 bases unmatched. The germline V gene has CDR1 MDHEN and CDR2 SYDVKM. The CDR3 DNA reads as TGTGCCACCAAGACGGGACAGGGGACATACGAGCAGTACTTC. This translates into CATKTGQGTYEQYF. The variable domain in full, completed from reference TRBV28 and TRBJ2-7, reads DVKVTQSSRYLVKRTGEKVFLECVQDMDHENMFWYRQDPGLGLRLIYFSYDVKMKEKGDIPEGYSVSREKKERFSLILESASTNQTSMYLCATKTGQGTYEQYFGPGTRLTVT.

CDR3 DNA sequence: TGTGCCAGCAGCTTGGCCGGAGGGTACGGCGTCGGGAACGAGCAGTACTTC. It translates to CASSLAGGYGVGNEQYF. The chain recombines TRBV5-4 with TRBJ2-7, with a weak D call TRBD2 (6 bases). Trimming shortened V by 0 bases and J by 5 bases, and 21 bases separated the two germline ends. The germline V gene encodes CDR1 SGHNT and CDR2 YYREEE (reference sequence). The CDR3 consists of 17 residues.

This chain uses TRBV27 with TRBJ1-5; TRBD1 agrees at 12 bases. The trim removed 6 bases at V and 6 bases at J, leaving 6 bases unmatched. CDR1 MNHEY and CDR2 SMNVEV come from the germline V gene (reference sequence). This CDR3 is built from 15 residues. The DNA of the CDR3 is TGTGCCAGCAGCCCGGGACAGGGGGCGATTCAGCCCCAGCATTTT. This codes for CASSPGQGAIQPQHF.

The chain links TRBV6-5 to TRBJ2-1, with 11 positions matching TRBD2. The length of the CDR3 is 16 residues. Losses at the gene ends were 2 bases for V and 2 bases for J; bases not matched to a gene: 2. Per germline, CDR1 MNHEY and CDR2 SVGAGI. CDR3 bases: TGTGCCAGCAGTTACGCTAGCGGGGGGACCTACAATGAGCAGTTCTTC. The encoded protein is CASSYASGGTYNEQFF.

In its sample, this clone was seen many times. This same CDR3 is encoded by further DNA sequences in the sample. The chain has TRBV2 and TRBJ2-1; D is tentatively TRBD1 or TRBD2 (5 bases each). CDR1 and CDR2 (germline): SNHLY, FYNNEI. The CDR3 totals 12 residues. V was pared by 5 bases and J by 9 bases, with 11 bases between. CDR3 loop: CASSSPGREQFF. The CDR3 DNA is TGTGCCAGCAGTTCCCCGGGGCGTGAGCAGTTCTTC.

This rearrangement joins TRBV19 to TRBJ1-3, with 8 positions matching TRBD1. The V gene end was trimmed by 5 bases and the J gene end by 3 bases; junction bases not matched to a gene: 6. Germline loops: CDR1 LNHDA, CDR2 SQIVND (reference sequence). This CDR3 is 15 amino acids long. The CDR3 coding sequence is TGTGCCAGTAGTTCACGACAGGGGCATGGAAACACCATATATTTT. Protein product: CASSSRQGHGNTIYF.